The 5 T cell receptor beta chains below were found in one sample sequenced in a study of radiotherapy plus CTLA-4 blockade in lung cancer. The repertoire was sequenced with immunoSEQ multiplex PCR; TCRdb's copy has only in-frame clones and lacks some. The sample shows some 60,000 clones, 75% to 85% of them seen only once. Here the sequenced sample was peripheral blood, taken from a patient treated with radiotherapy plus ipilimumab. The receptors shown here come from a human donor with non-small cell lung cancer who had a partial response to radiotherapy plus ipilimumab.

This clone was seen a single time. The chain uses TRBV29-1 and TRBJ2-7; 7 nucleotides match TRBD1. With 4 bases clipped from V and 5 bases from J, the junction kept 5 bases outside the gene matches. Germline CDR1 SQVTM, CDR2 ANQGSEA. The CDR3 consists of 12 residues. DNA of the CDR3: TGCAGCGTTGTCAGGGGGTACGACGAGCAGTACTTC. This gives the protein CSVVRGYDEQYF.

CDR3 sequence reads: CASSMGQWTYEQYF. CDR3 nucleotides: TGTGCCAGTAGTATGGGACAGTGGACCTACGAGCAGTACTTC. V and J are TRBV19 and TRBJ2-7, with TRBD1 matching over 7 bases. CDR3 length: 14 amino acids. Germline-derived CDR1 and CDR2 are LNHDA and SQIVND (reference sequence). The ends lost 3 bases at V and 2 bases at J; junction bases unmatched: 4.

The rearrangement uses TRBV7-9 and TRBJ2-2; TRBD1 matches 7 bases. V was clipped by 6 bases and J by 6 bases; unmatched bases: 10. This CDR3 is built from 15 residues. The germline V gene has CDR1 SEHNR and CDR2 FQNEAQ (reference sequence). As DNA, the CDR3 is TGTGCCAGCAGTTACAGGGGAAGGGCGGCCGGGGAGCTGTTTTTT. The encoded protein is CASSYRGRAAGELFF. The variable domain in full, with the rest retrieved from reference TRBV7-9 and TRBJ2-2, is DTGVSQNPRHKITKRGQNVTFRCDPISEHNRLYWYRQTLGQGPEFLTYFQNEAQLEKSRLLSDRFSAERPKGSFSTLEIQRTEQGDSAMYLCASSYRGRAAGELFFGEGSRLTVL.

The J gene is TRBJ1-5, the V gene TRBV5-6; 8 bases fit TRBD1. Trimming at V came to 2 bases and at J to 4 bases, leaving 5 bases not matched to a gene. The germline gives CDR1 SGHDT, CDR2 YYEEEE. The CDR3 runs to 15 residues. CDR3 DNA sequence: TGTGCCAGCAGCTTCGGACAGGGTAGGAATCAGCCCCAGCATTTT. It is translated as CASSFGQGRNQPQHF.

This clone appeared once. The chain employs TRBV5-5 and TRBJ2-7; TRBD1 matches 10 bases. Germline lookup yields CDR1 SGHKS and CDR2 YYEKEE (reference sequence). Trimming at V came to 3 bases and at J to 2 bases, leaving 5 bases not matched to a gene. This CDR3 has 15 amino acids. The CDR3, as DNA: TGTGCCAGCAGCTCCAAGGGACAGGGGCCCTACGAGCAGTACTTC. Its protein product is CASSSKGQGPYEQYF. The full variable domain, rest sourced from reference TRBV5-5 and TRBJ2-7, is DAGVTQSPTHLIKTRGQQVTLRCSPISGHKSVSWYQQVLGQGPQFIFQYYEKEERGRGNFPDRFSARQFPNYSSELNVNALLLGDSALYLCASSSKGQGPYEQYFGPGTRLTVT.